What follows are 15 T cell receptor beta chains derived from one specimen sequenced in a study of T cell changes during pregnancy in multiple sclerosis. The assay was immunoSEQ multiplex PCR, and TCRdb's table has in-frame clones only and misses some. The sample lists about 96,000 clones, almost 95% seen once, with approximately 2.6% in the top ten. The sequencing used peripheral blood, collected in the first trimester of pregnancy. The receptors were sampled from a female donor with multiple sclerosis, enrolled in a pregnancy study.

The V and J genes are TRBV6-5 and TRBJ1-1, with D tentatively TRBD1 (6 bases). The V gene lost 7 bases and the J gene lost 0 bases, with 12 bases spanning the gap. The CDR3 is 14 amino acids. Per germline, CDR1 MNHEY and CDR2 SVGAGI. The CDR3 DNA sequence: TGTGCCAGCAAGATTGGACAGATGAACACTGAAGCTTTCTTT. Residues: CASKIGQMNTEAFF.

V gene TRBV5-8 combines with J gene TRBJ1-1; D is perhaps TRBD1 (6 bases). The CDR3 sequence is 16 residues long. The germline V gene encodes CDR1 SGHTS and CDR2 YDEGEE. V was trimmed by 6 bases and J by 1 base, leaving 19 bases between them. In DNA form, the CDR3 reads TGTGCCAGCATTAACTTTCCAGGGGTCAAGAACACTGAAGCTTTCTTT. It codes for CASINFPGVKNTEAFF.

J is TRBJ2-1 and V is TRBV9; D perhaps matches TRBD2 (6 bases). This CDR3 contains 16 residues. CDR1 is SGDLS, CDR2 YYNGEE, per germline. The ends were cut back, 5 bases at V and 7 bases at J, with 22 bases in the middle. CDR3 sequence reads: CASRLSEGLARNEQFF. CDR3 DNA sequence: TGTGCCAGCAGGTTGTCTGAAGGGCTAGCGAGGAATGAGCAGTTCTTC.

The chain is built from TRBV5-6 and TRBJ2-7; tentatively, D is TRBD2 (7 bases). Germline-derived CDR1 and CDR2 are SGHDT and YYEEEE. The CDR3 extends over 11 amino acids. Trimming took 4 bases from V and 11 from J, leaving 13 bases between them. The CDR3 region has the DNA TGTGCCAGCAGCCGAGGGAGGGGGGAGTACTTC. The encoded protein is CASSRGRGEYF.

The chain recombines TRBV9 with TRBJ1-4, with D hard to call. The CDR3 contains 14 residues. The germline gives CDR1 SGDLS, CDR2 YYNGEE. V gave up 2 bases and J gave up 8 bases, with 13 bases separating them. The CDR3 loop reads CASSVDPGREKLFF. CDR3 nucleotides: TGTGCCAGCAGCGTCGACCCGGGAAGGGAAAAACTGTTTTTT.

CDR3 in DNA: TGTGCCTGGACTAGGGGGATTGGGTCTGGAAACACCATATATTTT. It codes for CAWTRGIGSGNTIYF. The chain joins TRBV30 to TRBJ1-3, with TRBD1 as a possible D gene (6 bases). The CDR3 sequence is 15 residues long. V gave up 4 bases and J gave up 1 base, with 14 bases separating them. CDR1 is GTSNPN, CDR2 SVGIG, per germline (reference sequence).

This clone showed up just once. The chain's CDR3 is CASGSGTGSRYEQYF. The CDR3 DNA sequence: TGTGCCAGCGGCTCCGGGACAGGGAGTCGCTACGAGCAGTACTTC. The V gene is TRBV28, the J gene TRBJ2-7; TRBD1 aligns across 9 bases. CDR3 length equals 15 residues. The junction had 11 bases not matched to a gene; V was cut back by 8 bases and J by 3 bases. Germline CDR1 is MDHEN and CDR2 is SYDVKM.

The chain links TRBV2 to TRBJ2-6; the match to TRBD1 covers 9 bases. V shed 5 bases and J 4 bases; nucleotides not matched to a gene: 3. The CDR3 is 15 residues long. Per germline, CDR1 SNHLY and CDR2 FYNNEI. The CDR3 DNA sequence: TGTGCCAGCAGTAGGACAGGGGCCGGGGCCAACGTCCTGACTTTC. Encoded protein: CASSRTGAGANVLTF.

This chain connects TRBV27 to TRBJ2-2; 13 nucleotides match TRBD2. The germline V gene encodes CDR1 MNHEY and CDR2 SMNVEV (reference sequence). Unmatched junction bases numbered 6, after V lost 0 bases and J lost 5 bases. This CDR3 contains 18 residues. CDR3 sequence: CASSLSGSTSGRTGELFF. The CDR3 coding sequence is TGTGCCAGCAGTTTATCGGGTTCGACTAGCGGGAGGACCGGGGAGCTGTTTTTT.

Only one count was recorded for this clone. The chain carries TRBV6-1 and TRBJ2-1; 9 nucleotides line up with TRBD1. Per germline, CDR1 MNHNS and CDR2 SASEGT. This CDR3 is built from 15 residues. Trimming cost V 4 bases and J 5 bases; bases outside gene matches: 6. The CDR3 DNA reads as TGTGCCAGCAGTGGACCGGGACAGGGTAACAATGAGCAGTTCTTC. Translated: CASSGPGQGNNEQFF.

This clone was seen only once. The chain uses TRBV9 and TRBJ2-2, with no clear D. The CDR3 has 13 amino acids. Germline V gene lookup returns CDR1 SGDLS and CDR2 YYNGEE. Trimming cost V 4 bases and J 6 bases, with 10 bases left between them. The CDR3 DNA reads TGTGCCAGCAGCCCCTTAGTTCCCGGGGAGCTGTTTTTT. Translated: CASSPLVPGELFF.

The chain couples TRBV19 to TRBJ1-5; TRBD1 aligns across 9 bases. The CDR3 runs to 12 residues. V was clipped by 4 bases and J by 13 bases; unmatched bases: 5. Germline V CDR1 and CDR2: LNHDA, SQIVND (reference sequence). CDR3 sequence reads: CASSSRDRAQHF. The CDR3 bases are TGTGCCAGTAGTAGCCGGGACAGGGCTCAGCATTTT.

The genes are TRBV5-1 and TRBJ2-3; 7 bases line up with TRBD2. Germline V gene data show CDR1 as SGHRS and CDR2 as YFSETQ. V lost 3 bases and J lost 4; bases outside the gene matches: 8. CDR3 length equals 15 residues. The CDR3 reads CASSWSGIRSDTQYF. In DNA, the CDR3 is TGCGCCAGCAGCTGGAGCGGGATCCGTTCAGATACGCAGTATTTT. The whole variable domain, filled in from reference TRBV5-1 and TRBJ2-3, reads KAGVTQTPRYLIKTRGQQVTLSCSPISGHRSVSWYQQTPGQGLQFLFEYFSETQRNKGNFPGRFSGRQFSNSRSEMNVSTLELGDSALYLCASSWSGIRSDTQYFGPGTRLTVL.

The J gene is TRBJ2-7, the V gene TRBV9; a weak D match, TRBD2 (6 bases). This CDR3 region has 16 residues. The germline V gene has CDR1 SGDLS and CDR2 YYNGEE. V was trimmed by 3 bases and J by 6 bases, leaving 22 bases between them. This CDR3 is CASSGPQLASASEQYF. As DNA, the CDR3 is TGTGCCAGCAGCGGCCCCCAGTTGGCTAGCGCCAGCGAGCAGTACTTC.

The CDR3: CASSLGALSYNEQFF. The CDR3 DNA is TGCGCCAGCAGCTTGGGGGCTCTATCCTACAATGAGCAGTTCTTC. The V and J genes are TRBV5-1 and TRBJ2-1; D is uncertain. CDR1 and CDR2 from the germline V gene are SGHRS and YFSETQ. The V end was cut by 0 bases, the J end by 1 base, with 8 bases between. CDR3 length equals 15 residues.